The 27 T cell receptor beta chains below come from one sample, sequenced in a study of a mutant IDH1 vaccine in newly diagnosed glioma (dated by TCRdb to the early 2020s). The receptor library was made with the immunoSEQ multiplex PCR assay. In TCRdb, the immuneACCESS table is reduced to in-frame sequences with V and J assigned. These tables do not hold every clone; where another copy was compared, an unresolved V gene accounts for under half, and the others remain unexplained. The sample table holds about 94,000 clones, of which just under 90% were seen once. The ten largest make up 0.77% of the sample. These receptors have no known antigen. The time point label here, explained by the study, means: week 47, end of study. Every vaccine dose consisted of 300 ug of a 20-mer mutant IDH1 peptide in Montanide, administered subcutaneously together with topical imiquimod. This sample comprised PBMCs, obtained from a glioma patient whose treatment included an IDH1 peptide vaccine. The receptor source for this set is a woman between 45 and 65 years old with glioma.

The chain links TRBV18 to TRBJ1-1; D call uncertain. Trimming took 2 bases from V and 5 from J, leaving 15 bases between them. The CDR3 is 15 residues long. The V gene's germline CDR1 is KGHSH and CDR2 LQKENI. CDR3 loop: CASSPERGGLTEAFF. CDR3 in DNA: TGTGCCAGCTCACCAGAACGCGGAGGGCTGACTGAAGCTTTCTTT.

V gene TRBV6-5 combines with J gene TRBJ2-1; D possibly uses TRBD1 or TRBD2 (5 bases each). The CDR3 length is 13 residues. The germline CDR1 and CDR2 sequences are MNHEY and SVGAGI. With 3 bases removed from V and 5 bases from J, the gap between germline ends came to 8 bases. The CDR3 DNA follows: TGTGCCAGCAGTTATGGGGACCACAATGAGCAGTTCTTC. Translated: CASSYGDHNEQFF.

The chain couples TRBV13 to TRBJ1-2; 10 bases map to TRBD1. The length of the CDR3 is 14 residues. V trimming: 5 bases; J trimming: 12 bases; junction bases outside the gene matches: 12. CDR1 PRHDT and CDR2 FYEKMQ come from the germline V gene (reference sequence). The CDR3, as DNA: TGTGCCAGCAGCACCCGACAGGGGGCGGCGGTGGACACCTTC. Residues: CASSTRQGAAVDTF.

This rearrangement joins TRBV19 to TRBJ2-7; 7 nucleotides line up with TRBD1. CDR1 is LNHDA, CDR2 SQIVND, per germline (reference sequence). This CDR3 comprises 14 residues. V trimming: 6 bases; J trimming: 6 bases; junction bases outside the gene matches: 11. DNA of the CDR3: TGTGCCAGTAGCCCCTGGGACAGCGAGGGCGAGCAGTACTTC. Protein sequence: CASSPWDSEGEQYF.

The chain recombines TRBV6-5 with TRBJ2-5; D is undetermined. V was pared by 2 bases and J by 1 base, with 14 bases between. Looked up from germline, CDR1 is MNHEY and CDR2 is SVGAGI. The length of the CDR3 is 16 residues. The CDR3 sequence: CASSYSRTELQETQYF. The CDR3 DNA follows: TGTGCCAGCAGTTACAGTCGAACGGAGCTCCAAGAGACCCAGTACTTC.

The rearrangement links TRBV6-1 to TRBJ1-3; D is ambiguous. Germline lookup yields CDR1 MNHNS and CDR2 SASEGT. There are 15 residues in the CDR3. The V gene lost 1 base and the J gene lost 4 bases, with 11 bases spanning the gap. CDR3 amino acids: CASSEVPLPGNTIYF. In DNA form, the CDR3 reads TGTGCCAGCAGTGAAGTCCCTCTCCCAGGAAACACCATATATTTT.

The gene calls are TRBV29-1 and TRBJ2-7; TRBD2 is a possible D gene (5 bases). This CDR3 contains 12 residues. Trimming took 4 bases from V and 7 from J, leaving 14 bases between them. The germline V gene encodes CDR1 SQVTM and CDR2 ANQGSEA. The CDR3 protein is CSVVGRTGEQYF. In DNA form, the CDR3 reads TGCAGCGTTGTGGGCCGGACGGGAGAGCAGTACTTC.

Written as DNA, the CDR3 is TGCGCCAGCAGTAGGTACCAAACCGGATCCTATGGCTACACCTTC. Its protein product is CASSRYQTGSYGYTF. The chain couples TRBV4-1 to TRBJ1-2; D remains ambiguous. Trimming took 6 bases from V and 4 from J, leaving 18 bases between them. This CDR3 has 15 residues. The V gene's germline CDR1 is MGHRA and CDR2 YSYEKL.

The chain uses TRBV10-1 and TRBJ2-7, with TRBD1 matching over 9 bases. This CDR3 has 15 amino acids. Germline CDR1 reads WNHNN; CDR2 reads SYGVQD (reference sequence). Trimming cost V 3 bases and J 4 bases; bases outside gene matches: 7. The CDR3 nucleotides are TGCGCCAGCAGTGAACCCGGGACAGGGTTTTACGAGCAGTACTTC. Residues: CASSEPGTGFYEQYF.

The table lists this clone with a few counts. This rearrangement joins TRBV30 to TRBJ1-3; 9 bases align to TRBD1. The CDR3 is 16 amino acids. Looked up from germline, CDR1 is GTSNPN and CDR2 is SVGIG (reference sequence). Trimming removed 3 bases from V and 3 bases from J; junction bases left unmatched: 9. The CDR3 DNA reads TGTGCCTGGAGACCCTTCACAGGGGGCTATGGAAACACCATATATTTT. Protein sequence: CAWRPFTGGYGNTIYF. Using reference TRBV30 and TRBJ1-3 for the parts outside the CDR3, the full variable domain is SQTIHQWPATLVQPVGSPLSLECTVEGTSNPNLYWYRQAAGRGLQLLFYSVGIGQISSEVPQNLSASRPQDRQFILSSKKLLLSDSGFYLCAWRPFTGGYGNTIYFGEGSWLTVV.

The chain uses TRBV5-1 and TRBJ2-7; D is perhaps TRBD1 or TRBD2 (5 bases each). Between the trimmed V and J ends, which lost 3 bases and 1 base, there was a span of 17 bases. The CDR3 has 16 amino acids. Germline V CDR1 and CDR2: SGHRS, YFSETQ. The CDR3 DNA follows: TGCGCCAGCAGCTCGGGGACCTCGAGCGGTTCCTACGAGCAGTACTTC. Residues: CASSSGTSSGSYEQYF.

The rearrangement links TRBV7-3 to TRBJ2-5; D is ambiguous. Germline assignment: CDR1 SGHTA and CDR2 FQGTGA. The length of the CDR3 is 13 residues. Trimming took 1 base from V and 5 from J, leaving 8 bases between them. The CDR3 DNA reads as TGTGCCAGCAGCTTAAGTGGGCGCGAGACCCAGTACTTC. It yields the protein CASSLSGRETQYF.

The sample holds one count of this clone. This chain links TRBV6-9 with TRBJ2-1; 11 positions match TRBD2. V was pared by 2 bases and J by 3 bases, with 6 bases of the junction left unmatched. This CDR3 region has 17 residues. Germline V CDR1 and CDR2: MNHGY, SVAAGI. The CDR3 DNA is TGTGCCAGCAGTTATCTGACTAGCGGGAAAAACTACAATGAGCAGTTCTTC. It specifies CASSYLTSGKNYNEQFF.

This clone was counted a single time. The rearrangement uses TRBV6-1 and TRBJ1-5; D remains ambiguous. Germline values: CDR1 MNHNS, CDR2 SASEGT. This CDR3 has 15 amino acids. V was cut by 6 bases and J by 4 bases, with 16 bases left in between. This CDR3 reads CASSAGGPINQPQHF. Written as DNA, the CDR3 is TGTGCCAGCAGCGCCGGTGGTCCCATAAATCAGCCCCAGCATTTT.

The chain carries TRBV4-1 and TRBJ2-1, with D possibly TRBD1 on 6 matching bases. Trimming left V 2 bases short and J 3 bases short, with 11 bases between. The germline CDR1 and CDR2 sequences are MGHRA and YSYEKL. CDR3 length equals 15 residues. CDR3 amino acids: CASSQPDRSYNEQFF. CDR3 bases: TGCGCCAGCAGCCAACCTGACAGGAGCTACAATGAGCAGTTCTTC.

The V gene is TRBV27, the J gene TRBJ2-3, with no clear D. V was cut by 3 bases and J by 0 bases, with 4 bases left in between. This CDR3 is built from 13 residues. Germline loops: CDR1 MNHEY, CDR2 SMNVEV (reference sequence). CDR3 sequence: CASSFGSTDTQYF. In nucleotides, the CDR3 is TGTGCCAGCAGTTTTGGAAGCACAGATACGCAGTATTTT.

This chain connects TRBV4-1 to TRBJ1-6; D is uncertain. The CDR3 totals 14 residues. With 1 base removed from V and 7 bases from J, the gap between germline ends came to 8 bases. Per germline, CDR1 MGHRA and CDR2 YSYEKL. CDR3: CASSQAGSNSPLHF. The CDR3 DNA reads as TGCGCCAGCAGCCAAGCGGGGTCCAATTCACCCCTCCACTTT.

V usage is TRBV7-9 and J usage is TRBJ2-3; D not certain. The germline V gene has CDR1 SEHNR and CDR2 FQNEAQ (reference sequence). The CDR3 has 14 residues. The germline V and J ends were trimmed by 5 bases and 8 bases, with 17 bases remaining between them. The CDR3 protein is CASSGHEARATQYF. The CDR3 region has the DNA TGTGCCAGCAGCGGGCACGAGGCTAGGGCTACGCAGTATTTT.

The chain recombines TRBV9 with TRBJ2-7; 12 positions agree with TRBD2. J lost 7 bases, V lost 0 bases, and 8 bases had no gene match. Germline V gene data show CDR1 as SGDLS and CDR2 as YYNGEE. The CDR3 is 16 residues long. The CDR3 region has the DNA TGTGCCAGCAGCGTAGCTACCGCTAGCGGGAGGGATGAGCAGTACTTC. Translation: CASSVATASGRDEQYF.

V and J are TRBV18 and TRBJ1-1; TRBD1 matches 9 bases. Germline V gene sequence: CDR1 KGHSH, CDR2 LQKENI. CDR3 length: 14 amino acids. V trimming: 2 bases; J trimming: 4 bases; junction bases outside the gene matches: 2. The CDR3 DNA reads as TGTGCCAGCTCACCAGGACAGGGGTTCACTGAAGCTTTCTTT. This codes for CASSPGQGFTEAFF.

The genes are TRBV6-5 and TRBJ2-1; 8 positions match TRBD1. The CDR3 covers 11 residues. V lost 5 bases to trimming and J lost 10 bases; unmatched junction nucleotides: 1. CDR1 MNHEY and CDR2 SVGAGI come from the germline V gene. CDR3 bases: TGTGCCAGCAGTACAGGGGGAGAGCAGTTCTTC. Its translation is CASSTGGEQFF.

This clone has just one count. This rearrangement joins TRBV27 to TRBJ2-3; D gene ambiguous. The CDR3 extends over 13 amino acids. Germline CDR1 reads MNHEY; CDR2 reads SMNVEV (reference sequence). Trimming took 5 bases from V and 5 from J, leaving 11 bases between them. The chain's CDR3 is CASSLQIRDTQYF. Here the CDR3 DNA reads TGTGCCAGCAGTCTACAAATACGAGATACGCAGTATTTT.

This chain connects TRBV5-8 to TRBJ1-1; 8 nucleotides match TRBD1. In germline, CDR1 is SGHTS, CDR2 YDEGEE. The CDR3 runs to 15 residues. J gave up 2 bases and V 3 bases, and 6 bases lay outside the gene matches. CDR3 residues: CASSYLGQGNTEAFF. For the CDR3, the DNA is TGTGCCAGCAGCTATTTAGGACAGGGAAACACTGAAGCTTTCTTT.

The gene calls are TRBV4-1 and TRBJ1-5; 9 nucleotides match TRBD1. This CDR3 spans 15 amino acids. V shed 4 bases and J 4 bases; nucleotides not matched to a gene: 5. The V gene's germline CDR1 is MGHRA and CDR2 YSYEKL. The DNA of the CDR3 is TGCGCCAGCAGCCGTTCCGGGACAGGGAATCAGCCCCAGCATTTT. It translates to CASSRSGTGNQPQHF.

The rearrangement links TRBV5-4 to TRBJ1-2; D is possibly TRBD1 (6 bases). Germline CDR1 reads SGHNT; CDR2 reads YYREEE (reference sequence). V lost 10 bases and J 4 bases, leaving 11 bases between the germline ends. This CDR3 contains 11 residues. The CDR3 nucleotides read TGTGCCTACAGGGCGGGCTATGGCTACACCTTC. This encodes CAYRAGYGYTF. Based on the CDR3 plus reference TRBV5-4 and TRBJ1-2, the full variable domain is ETGVTQSPTHLIKTRGQQVTLRCSSQSGHNTVSWYQQALGQGPQFIFQYYREEENGRGNFPPRFSGLQFPNYSSELNVNALELDDSALYLCAYRAGYGYTFGSGTRLTVV.

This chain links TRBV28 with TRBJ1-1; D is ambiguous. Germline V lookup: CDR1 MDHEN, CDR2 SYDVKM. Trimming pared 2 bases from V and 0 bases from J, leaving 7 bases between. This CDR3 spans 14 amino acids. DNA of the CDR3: TGTGCCAGCAGTTTACTGACTATGAACACTGAAGCTTTCTTT. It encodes CASSLLTMNTEAFF. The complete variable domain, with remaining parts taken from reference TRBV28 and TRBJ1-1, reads DVKVTQSSRYLVKRTGEKVFLECVQDMDHENMFWYRQDPGLGLRLIYFSYDVKMKEKGDIPEGYSVSREKKERFSLILESASTNQTSMYLCASSLLTMNTEAFFGQGTRLTVV.

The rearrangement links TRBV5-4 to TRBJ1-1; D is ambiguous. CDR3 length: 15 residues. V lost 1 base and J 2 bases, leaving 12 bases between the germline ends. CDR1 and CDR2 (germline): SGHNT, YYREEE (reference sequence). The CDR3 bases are TGTGCCAGCAGCTTGAAGTTGGCAGCCAACACTGAAGCTTTCTTT. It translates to CASSLKLAANTEAFF.